The clone carrying this T cell receptor beta chain showed up many times. The antigen is undetermined. This CDR3 has 18 amino acids. From germline, CDR1 is DFQATT and CDR2 SNEGSKA (reference sequence). V lost 1 base and J lost 3; bases outside the gene matches: 14. TCRdb processed the 5' RACE reads anew with MiXCR; each CDR3 protein has one entry. Here the sample spans 50,000 to 70,000 distinct CDR3 sequences, approximately 6% being singletons. This entry comes from a study of CD8 T cells in ankylosing spondylitis. Points from the study as a whole: In ankylosing spondylitis patients, matched synovial fluid reportedly showed significant enrichment of disease-linked clones.

Sequenced sample: synovial fluid, either unsorted or a sorted T cell fraction (not recorded which). The rearrangement joins TRBV20-1 to TRBJ2-3; 9 bases fit TRBD2. The receptor was isolated from a male donor with ankylosing spondylitis. CDR3 DNA: TGCAGTGCTAGAGTACCGAAGGGTAGCGGGAGACAGACAGATACGCAGTATTTT. Translating it yields CSARVPKGSGRQTDTQYF.